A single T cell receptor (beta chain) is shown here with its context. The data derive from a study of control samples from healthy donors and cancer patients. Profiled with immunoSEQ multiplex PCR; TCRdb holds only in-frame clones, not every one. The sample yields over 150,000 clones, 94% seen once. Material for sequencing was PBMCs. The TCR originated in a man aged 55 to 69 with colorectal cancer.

DNA for the CDR3: TGTGCCAGCAGCTTGTTGGTAGGGGAGGAACCCCACTTT. It codes for CASSLLVGEEPHF. The rearrangement uses TRBV5-8 and TRBJ1-6; tentatively, D is TRBD1 (5 bases). CDR1 and CDR2 (germline): SGHTS, YDEGEE. The CDR3 has 13 residues. V shed 1 base and J shed 18 bases, with 17 bases lying between them.